This record looks at one T cell receptor (beta chain) sequence and its context. Which antigen it targets is not known. Base-call qualities are not available, and no considerably larger clone is one nucleotide away. The immunoSEQ Assay, a bias-controlled multiplex PCR, was used to amplify TCRbeta CDR3 regions from genomic DNA. In the authors' own workflow: Nucleated cell counts per sample were estimated from amplification of reference gene primers within the assay. To quantify the absolute abundance of each unique TCRbeta CDR3 rearrangement, sequence reads were collapsed and filtered. For each sample, productive Simpson clonality was calculated as the square root of Simpson's diversity index over productive rearrangements. The source is immuneACCESS, and TCRdb retained only in-frame sequences with V and J called. Part of the clones is not carried over; for the studies checked, unresolved V genes explain less than half of this, and the remainder is unexplained. V and J calls and clone size are copied from that table; D and trimming were computed from the DNA. The sample has 90,000 to 110,000 clones on record, around four fifths of them singletons. Of the sample, around a sixth falls within the top ten clones.

This entry is derived from a study of blood T cell repertoires in COVID-19 (TCRdb year 2020). Looking at the study overall: Samples covering the acute and convalescent phases of COVID-19 were provided by collaborators in the United States, Italy and Spain. The material from the prospective study consisted of cDNA or gDNA derived from T cells, B-cell-depleted T cells, or PBMCs. The dataset comprised deeply sampled blood TCRbeta repertoires from subjects exposed to, actively infected with, or recovered from COVID-19. A freely available public database, intended as a resource for researchers studying the immune response to SARS-CoV-2, is where the repertoires were released. The samples were drawn from two sources: the first 160 participants of the ongoing ImmuneRACE study, and 1,200 or so subjects contributed by 6 global collaborators. A de-identified subject ID, COVID-19 status, age in years and sex were almost always included in the sample metadata. HLA class I and class II types, where available, came from metadata supplied by the sample provider rather than from assay-based typing.

In the germline V gene, CDR1 corresponds to MDHEN and CDR2 to SYDVKM. V is pruned by 3 bases and J by 4 bases, leaving 15 bases of the junction without a gene match. The CDR3 sequence holds 18 residues, the cysteine and phenylalanine included. Kept here is only the CDR3 DNA, which spans 54 bases and is read in frame from base 1. Whole blood was collected in K2EDTA tubes by collaborating institutions according to the institutions' own protocols. For TCRbeta analysis, collaborators shipped samples as frozen whole blood, isolated PBMCs, or DNA extracted from either of those sample types. General study outcomes and caveats: How much clinical and demographic metadata was included differed by source and by participant, and the metadata was provided uncurated.

This chain joins TRBV28 to TRBJ1-5; 7 nucleotides in the junction match TRBD1. The clonotype comes from a woman in her fifties or sixties with acute or convalescent COVID-19. The sequenced material came from peripheral blood. The DNA sequence is given as TGTGCCAGCAGTTTGGGCCTCCGGAGGGGGCGGCTTAATCAGCCCCAGCATTTT. This yields the protein CASSLGLRRGRLNQPQHF. The full variable domain, completed from the reference TRBV28 and TRBJ1-5 proteins outside the CDR3, reads DVKVTQSSRYLVKRTGEKVFLECVQDMDHENMFWYRQDPGLGLRLIYFSYDVKMKEKGDIPEGYSVSREKKERFSLILESASTNQTSMYLCASSLGLRRGRLNQPQHFGDGTRLSIL.